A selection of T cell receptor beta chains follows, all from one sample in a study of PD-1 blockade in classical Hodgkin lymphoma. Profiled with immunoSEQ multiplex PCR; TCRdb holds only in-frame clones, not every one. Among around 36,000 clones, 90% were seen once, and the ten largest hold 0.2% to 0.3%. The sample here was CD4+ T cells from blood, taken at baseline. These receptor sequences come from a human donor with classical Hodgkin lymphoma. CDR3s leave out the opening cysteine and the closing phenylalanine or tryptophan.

ASTLAGGRTGELF,TRBV10-2
SVGGGQGGYT,TRBV29-1
ASSASTRTLSGANVLT,TRBV5-1
ASRSGFSGNTIY,TRBV27
AWSEADYYGYT,TRBV30
ASRQGARNEQF,TRBV11-2
ASSEGGLAGQF,TRBV10-1
ASSTRPGALEQF,TRBV9
AWRGTSSYNEQF,TRBV30
SVGPRLHGYT,TRBV29-1
AISDVPTASNQPQH,TRBV10-3
SVEDAISGNTIY,TRBV29-1
AIRPGDRDADTQY,TRBV10-3
ARRGTADSGNTIY,TRBV7-9
ASSFNGVRTQPQH,TRBV27
AISESRVQGRYQETQY,TRBV10-3
ATSRYLNTEAF,TRBV15